This T cell receptor beta chain was retrieved from a study of shared clonotypes between healthy human individuals. TCRdb's copy holds only in-frame clones and misses some; the assay was immunoSEQ multiplex PCR. This table has some 600,000 clones, roughly 95% appearing once. CD45RO-negative, CCR7-selected cells formed the naive CD8 fraction, which excluded terminally differentiated effector memory CD45RA+ cells. The V and J ends lost 6 bases and 7 bases respectively, with 10 bases between them. The CDR3 loop spans 12 amino acids. From germline, CDR1 is SEHNR and CDR2 FQNEAQ (reference sequence). This chain uses TRBV7-9 with TRBJ2-1; D call uncertain. The sample taken for sequencing was naive CD8+ T cells sorted from blood. The sequence was collected from a woman aged 25 to 45 in good health. This CDR3 is CASSFTSNEQFF. The CDR3 nucleotides are TGTGCCAGCAGTTTCACATCTAATGAGCAGTTCTTC. Full variable domain (rest looked up from reference TRBV7-9 and TRBJ2-1): DTGVSQNPRHKITKRGQNVTFRCDPISEHNRLYWYRQTLGQGPEFLTYFQNEAQLEKSRLLSDRFSAERPKGSFSTLEIQRTEQGDSAMYLCASSFTSNEQFFGPGTRLTVL.